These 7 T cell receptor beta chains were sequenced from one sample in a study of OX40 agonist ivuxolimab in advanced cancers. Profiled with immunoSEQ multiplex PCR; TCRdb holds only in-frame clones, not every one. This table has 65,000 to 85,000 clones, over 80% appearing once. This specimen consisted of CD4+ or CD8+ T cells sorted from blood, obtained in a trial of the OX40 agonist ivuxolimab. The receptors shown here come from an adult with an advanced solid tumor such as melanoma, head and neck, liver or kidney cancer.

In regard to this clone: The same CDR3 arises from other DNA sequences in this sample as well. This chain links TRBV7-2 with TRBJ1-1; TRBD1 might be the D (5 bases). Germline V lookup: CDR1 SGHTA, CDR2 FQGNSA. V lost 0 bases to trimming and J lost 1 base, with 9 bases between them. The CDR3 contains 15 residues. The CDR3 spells CASSLAGAGNTEAFF. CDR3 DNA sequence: TGTGCCAGCAGCTTAGCTGGGGCAGGGAACACTGAAGCTTTCTTT.

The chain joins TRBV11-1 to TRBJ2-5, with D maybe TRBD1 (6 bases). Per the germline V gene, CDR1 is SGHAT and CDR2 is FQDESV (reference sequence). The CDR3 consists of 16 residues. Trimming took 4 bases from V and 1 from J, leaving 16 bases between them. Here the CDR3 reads CASSSIKDSFQETQYF. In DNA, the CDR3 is TGTGCCAGCAGCTCTATCAAGGACAGCTTCCAAGAGACCCAGTACTTC.

CDR3 amino acids: CASSLEGVAGVDEQFF. DNA for the CDR3: TGTGCCAGCAGCTTAGAAGGAGTAGCTGGGGTAGATGAGCAGTTCTTC. V and J are TRBV7-3 and TRBJ2-1, with no clear D. Germline lookup yields CDR1 SGHTA and CDR2 FQGTGA. Trimming pared 2 bases from V and 8 bases from J, leaving 19 bases between. The CDR3 is 16 residues long.

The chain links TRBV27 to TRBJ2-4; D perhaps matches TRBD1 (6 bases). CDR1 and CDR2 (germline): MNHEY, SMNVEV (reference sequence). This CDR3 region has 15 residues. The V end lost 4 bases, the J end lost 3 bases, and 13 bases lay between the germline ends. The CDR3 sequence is CASSSLQGGKNIQYF. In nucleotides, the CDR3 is TGTGCCAGCAGTTCCCTACAGGGTGGCAAAAACATTCAGTACTTC.

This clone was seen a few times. As DNA, the CDR3 is TGTGCCAGCAGCTTAATGGGACCACCGGGAAAACTGTTTTTT. It codes for CASSLMGPPGKLFF. The V call is TRBV7-2, the J call TRBJ1-4; D may be TRBD1 (5 bases). CDR3 length: 14 residues. Germline-derived CDR1 and CDR2 are SGHTA and FQGNSA. V was pared by 2 bases and J by 10 bases, with 14 bases between.

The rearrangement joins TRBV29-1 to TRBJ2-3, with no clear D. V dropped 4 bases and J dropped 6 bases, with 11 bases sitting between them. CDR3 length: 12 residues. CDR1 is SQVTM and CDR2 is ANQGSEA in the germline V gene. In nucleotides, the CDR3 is TGCAGCGTTGCCCGTCCCGGGGATACGCAGTATTTT. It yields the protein CSVARPGDTQYF.

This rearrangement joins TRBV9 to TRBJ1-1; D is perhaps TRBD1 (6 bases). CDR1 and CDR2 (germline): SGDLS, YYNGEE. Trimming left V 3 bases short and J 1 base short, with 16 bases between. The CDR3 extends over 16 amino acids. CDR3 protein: CASSARDTSANTEAFF. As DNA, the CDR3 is TGTGCCAGCAGCGCCCGGGACACGAGCGCGAACACTGAAGCTTTCTTT.